The sample holds many counts of the clone carrying this TCR beta chain. This sample was taken from a study of CD8 T cells in ankylosing spondylitis. V lost 10 bases and J lost 9, with 10 bases in between. Germline CDR1 and CDR2: SEHNR and FQNEAQ (reference sequence). The CDR3 totals 10 residues. TCRdb re-analysed the 5' RACE reads in MiXCR, keeping a single row per CDR3 protein. The sample has roughly 180,000 distinct CDR3 sequences; approximately 13% are singletons. The source is a female donor with ankylosing spondylitis or in good health (not recorded which). Sequencing input: blood, either unsorted or a sorted T cell fraction (not recorded which). The V gene is TRBV7-9, the J gene TRBJ2-1; D is unclear. In nucleotides, the CDR3 is TGTGCCATCGAATGGAGTGAGCAGTTCTTC. This encodes CAIEWSEQFF.